A single sample is the source of the 13 T cell receptor beta chains below, sequenced in a study of T cells in Graves' hyperthyroidism and ophthalmopathy. Researchers amplified the TCR beta CDR3 regions from RNA transcripts. When the TCR CDR3 underwent first-round RT-PCR, the HTBI primer set was used. A single record per CDR3 protein comes from TCRdb applying MiXCR to the multiplex PCR reads. The sample has around 340,000 distinct CDR3 sequences; approximately 18% are singletons. The sequenced sample consisted of blood. The source is a woman in her 30s with Graves' hyperthyroidism that later progressed to Graves' ophthalmopathy.

Only a few counts were recorded for this clonotype. The V call is TRBV5-4, the J call TRBJ1-2, with D perhaps TRBD1 (6 bases). This CDR3 is 15 amino acids long. In germline, CDR1 is SGHNT, CDR2 YYREEE (reference sequence). Trimming shortened V by 1 base and J by 8 bases, and 18 bases separated the two germline ends. The DNA for the CDR3 is TGTGCCAGCAGCTTGATGGTAATGGGGGCGGAGGGCTACACCTTC. This codes for CASSLMVMGAEGYTF.

This clonotype turned up a few times. V and J are TRBV20-1 and TRBJ2-1, with 9 nucleotides matching TRBD2. J lost 6 bases, V lost 6 bases, and 9 bases had no gene match. The CDR3 loop spans 14 amino acids. Per the germline V gene, CDR1 is DFQATT and CDR2 is SNEGSKA (reference sequence). The CDR3 sequence: CSAGGGTSTNEQFF. The CDR3 DNA follows: TGCAGTGCCGGGGGCGGGACTAGCACCAATGAGCAGTTCTTC.

This clonotype was detected a few times. The chain employs TRBV6-1 and TRBJ1-5; 8 bases align to TRBD1. Unmatched junction bases numbered 4, after V lost 6 bases and J lost 3 bases. This CDR3 region has 14 residues. The germline gives CDR1 MNHNS, CDR2 SASEGT. The CDR3 here is CASRAGQDNQPQHF. As DNA, the CDR3 is TGTGCCAGCAGGGCGGGACAGGACAATCAGCCCCAGCATTTT.

V and J are TRBV28 and TRBJ2-5, with D tentatively TRBD1 (5 bases). CDR1 and CDR2 (germline): MDHEN, SYDVKM. The CDR3 length is 17 residues. Between the trimmed V and J ends, which lost 3 bases and 5 bases, there was a span of 22 bases. CDR3 bases: TGTGCCAGCAGTTTTGCATCTCAGCAGGGTTTGAGCGAGACCCAGTACTTC. Translating gives CASSFASQQGLSETQYF.

This clonotype occurred many times. V usage is TRBV3-1 and J usage is TRBJ2-1; D is perhaps TRBD2 (5 bases). The CDR3 spans 16 residues. Germline V lookup: CDR1 LGHDT, CDR2 YNNKEL (reference sequence). V lost 4 bases to trimming and J lost 1 base, with 14 bases between them. CDR3 nucleotides: TGTGCCAGCAGCCGCAAACCACTAGGTTCCTACAATGAGCAGTTCTTC. Translated, it gives CASSRKPLGSYNEQFF.

V gene TRBV27 combines with J gene TRBJ2-5, with 7 bases lining up with TRBD2. V dropped 5 bases and J dropped 7; count of bases not matched to a gene: 13. Germline CDR1 MNHEY, CDR2 SMNVEV (reference sequence). The CDR3 covers 15 residues. As DNA, the CDR3 is TGTGCCAGCAGTACATTGACTAGCTGGGGCTTGACCCAGTACTTC. Translation: CASSTLTSWGLTQYF.

This chain uses TRBV7-9 with TRBJ2-7, with D unclear. V was trimmed by 5 bases and J by 5 bases, leaving 7 bases between them. Germline V gives CDR1 SEHNR, CDR2 FQNEAQ (reference sequence). The CDR3 runs 11 residues. CDR3 DNA: TGTGCCAGCAGCCTCGTCGACGAGCAGTACGTC. It translates to CASSLVDEQYV.

At least ten counts were recorded for this clonotype. The rearrangement joins TRBV20-1 to TRBJ2-7; 11 nucleotides line up with TRBD2. The germline gives CDR1 DFQATT, CDR2 SNEGSKA (reference sequence). The CDR3 spans 18 residues. Trimming removed 3 bases from V and 1 base from J; junction bases left unmatched: 14. CDR3 nucleotides: TGCAGTGCTAGGAGCGGGACTAGCGGCAGTCGCTCATCCTACGAGCAGTACTTC. This translates into CSARSGTSGSRSSYEQYF.

Many counts were recorded for this clonotype. V and J are TRBV12-5 and TRBJ2-1; 8 bases line up with TRBD1. Germline V lookup: CDR1 LGHNT, CDR2 FRNRAP. The CDR3 extends over 13 amino acids. J lost 8 bases, V lost 5 bases, and 5 bases had no gene match. In nucleotides, the CDR3 is TGTGCTAGTGGTAGATCAGGGGGCGATGAGCAGTTCTTC. This translates into CASGRSGGDEQFF.

This clonotype was recorded many times. The genes are TRBV28 and TRBJ2-7; perhaps TRBD2 as D (5 bases). The CDR3 totals 14 residues. Trimming shortened V by 6 bases and J by 5 bases, and 17 bases separated the two germline ends. The germline V gene encodes CDR1 MDHEN and CDR2 SYDVKM. DNA of the CDR3: TGTGCCAGCAGCTGGACTGGGCCTTTGAACGAGCAGTACTTC. Translating it yields CASSWTGPLNEQYF. The full variable domain, its missing parts supplied by reference TRBV28 and TRBJ2-7, is DVKVTQSSRYLVKRTGEKVFLECVQDMDHENMFWYRQDPGLGLRLIYFSYDVKMKEKGDIPEGYSVSREKKERFSLILESASTNQTSMYLCASSWTGPLNEQYFGPGTRLTVT.

This clonotype was detected only a few times. The genes are TRBV15 and TRBJ2-5; tentative D call: TRBD1 (7 bases). Germline V gene sequence: CDR1 LNHNV, CDR2 YYDKDF (reference sequence). This CDR3 comprises 17 residues. Trimming took 3 bases from V and 5 from J, leaving 22 bases between them. CDR3 sequence (DNA): TGTGCCACCAGCAGTGCGGGACAGATAGTTTATGGGGAGACCCAGTACTTC. Translated, it gives CATSSAGQIVYGETQYF.

This clonotype occurred many times. The rearrangement links TRBV5-6 to TRBJ2-7; 9 bases align to TRBD1. This CDR3 contains 15 residues. V was pared by 1 base and J by 4 bases, with 6 bases of the junction left unmatched. In germline, CDR1 is SGHDT, CDR2 YYEEEE. The CDR3 reads CASSLLGQGSYEQYF. CDR3 coding DNA: TGTGCCAGCAGCTTGCTGGGACAGGGTTCGTACGAGCAGTACTTC. Combining the CDR3 with reference TRBV5-6 and TRBJ2-7 gives the whole variable domain DAGVTQSPTHLIKTRGQQVTLRCSPKSGHDTVSWYQQALGQGPQFIFQYYEEEERQRGNFPDRFSGHQFPNYSSELNVNALLLGDSALYLCASSLLGQGSYEQYFGPGTRLTVT.

For this clonotype: This could be a read error, since a much larger clone is one nucleotide away. This rearrangement joins TRBV24-1 to TRBJ1-4, with a weak D call TRBD1 (5 bases). The CDR3 runs to 14 residues. Germline V CDR1 and CDR2: KGHDR, SFDVKD. V lost 4 bases, J lost 4 bases, and 9 bases lay in between. In nucleotides, the CDR3 is TGTGCCACCAGTGACGGGACCCTTAATGAAAAACTGTTTTTT. Translation: CATSDGTLNEKLFF.